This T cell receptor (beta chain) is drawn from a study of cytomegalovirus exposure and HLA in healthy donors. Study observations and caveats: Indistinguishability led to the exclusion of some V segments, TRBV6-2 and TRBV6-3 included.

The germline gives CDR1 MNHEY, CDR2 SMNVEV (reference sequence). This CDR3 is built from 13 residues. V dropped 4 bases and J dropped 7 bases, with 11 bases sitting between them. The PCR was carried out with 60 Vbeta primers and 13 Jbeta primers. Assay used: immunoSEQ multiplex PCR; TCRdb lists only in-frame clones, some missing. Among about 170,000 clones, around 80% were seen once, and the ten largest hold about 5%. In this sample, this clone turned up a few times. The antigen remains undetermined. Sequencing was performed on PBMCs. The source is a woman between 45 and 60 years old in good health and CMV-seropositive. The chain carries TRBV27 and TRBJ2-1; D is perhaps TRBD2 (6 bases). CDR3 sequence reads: CASSSQTRNEQFF. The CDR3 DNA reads TGTGCCAGCAGTTCCCAGACTAGAAATGAGCAGTTCTTC.